This T cell receptor beta chain was observed in a study of OX40 agonist ivuxolimab in advanced cancers. Overall study: Aged about 20 to 80 with a mean of around 60 years, they were under 85% male. Whole-study findings and limits: CD4+ and CD8+ blood T cells expanded clonally by week 6 at 0.1 to 3.0 mg/kg.

V lost 10 bases and J 4 bases, leaving 20 bases between the germline ends. This CDR3 comprises 15 residues. Germline loops: CDR1 LNHNV, CDR2 YYDKDF (reference sequence). On cycle 4 day 1 and cycle 7 day 1, as well as at baseline, blood was sampled. With regard to this clone: No antigen is known for it.

Measured with immunoSEQ multiplex PCR; TCRdb has only the in-frame clones, and not every one. This table has about 96,000 clones, roughly 80% appearing once. This clonotype was sampled from an adult with an advanced solid tumor such as melanoma, head and neck, liver or kidney cancer. This specimen consisted of CD4+ or CD8+ T cells sorted from blood, obtained in a trial of the OX40 agonist ivuxolimab. The chain carries TRBV15 and TRBJ1-5, with D possibly being TRBD1 (5 bases). CDR3 in DNA: TGTGCCAGCTCCTCCGGGACGGGTTATAATCAGCCCCAGCATTTT. Translated: CASSSGTGYNQPQHF.